The 11 T cell receptor beta chains reported below all come from one sample, sequenced in a study of blood T cell repertoires in COVID-19. TCRdb's table, derived via immunoSEQ multiplex PCR, lists solely in-frame clones and lacks some. The sample includes about 130,000 clones, about 80% of them seen just once. The sequenced sample consisted of peripheral blood. These receptors all come from a woman aged 55-69 years with acute or convalescent COVID-19.

V is TRBV9 and J is TRBJ2-3; 8 nucleotides line up with TRBD1. Germline V gene data show CDR1 as SGDLS and CDR2 as YYNGEE. The CDR3 totals 14 residues. Trimming at V came to 2 bases and at J to 6 bases, leaving 5 bases not matched to a gene. The CDR3 reads CASSVGQGVDTQYF. DNA of the CDR3: TGTGCCAGCAGCGTCGGACAGGGTGTGGATACGCAGTATTTT.

The V call is TRBV5-1, the J call TRBJ1-1; possible D gene TRBD1, 5 bases. The germline gives CDR1 SGHRS, CDR2 YFSETQ. Trimming shortened V by 5 bases and J by 5 bases, and 10 bases separated the two germline ends. The CDR3 covers 12 residues. The CDR3 here is CASRKEGTEAFF. The CDR3 bases are TGCGCCAGCAGAAAGGAGGGGACTGAAGCTTTCTTT.

The rearrangement uses TRBV19 and TRBJ1-5; possible D gene TRBD1, 5 bases. V lost 3 bases and J 5 bases, leaving 20 bases between the germline ends. CDR1 and CDR2 (germline): LNHDA, SQIVND (reference sequence). This CDR3 region has 17 residues. Here the CDR3 reads CASSILITRGGDQPQHF. DNA for the CDR3: TGTGCCAGTAGTATCCTAATCACACGGGGGGGAGATCAGCCCCAGCATTTT.

The chain carries TRBV7-9 and TRBJ2-5, with a possible D match to TRBD2 (5 bases). The V and J ends lost 6 bases and 5 bases respectively, with 16 bases between them. Looked up from germline, CDR1 is SEHNR and CDR2 is FQNEAQ (reference sequence). This CDR3 is 14 amino acids long. DNA for the CDR3: TGTGCCAGCAGTCCTCCTACTAGTGTTGAGACCCAGTACTTC. Its protein product is CASSPPTSVETQYF.

The V and J genes are TRBV15 and TRBJ1-1; no firm D call. Germline V gives CDR1 LNHNV, CDR2 YYDKDF (reference sequence). V shed 3 bases and J shed 6 bases, with 11 bases lying between them. This CDR3 comprises 13 residues. CDR3 amino acids: CATSRERSAEAFF. CDR3 coding DNA: TGTGCCACCAGCAGGGAGCGGAGCGCTGAAGCTTTCTTT.

The chain carries TRBV7-9 and TRBJ2-2; D ambiguous. The CDR3 loop spans 14 amino acids. The germline V and J ends were trimmed by 3 bases and 5 bases, with 10 bases remaining between them. CDR1 and CDR2 from the germline V gene are SEHNR and FQNEAQ (reference sequence). CDR3 bases: TGTGCCAGCAGCTTCAAACCGAGTACCGGGGAGCTGTTTTTT. As protein: CASSFKPSTGELFF.

Only one count was recorded for this clone. The gene calls are TRBV10-2 and TRBJ2-7, with 7 bases lining up with TRBD1. Germline V gene lookup returns CDR1 WSHSY and CDR2 SAAADI. The CDR3 consists of 11 residues. V lost 9 bases to trimming and J lost 6 bases; unmatched junction nucleotides: 5. The CDR3 DNA reads as TGCGCCAGTTCCGGGACAGCCGAGCAGTACGTC. This sequence encodes CASSGTAEQYV.

V usage is TRBV30 and J usage is TRBJ1-4; a possible D gene is TRBD1 (6 bases). Between the trimmed V and J ends, which lost 1 base and 8 bases, there was a span of 11 bases. This CDR3 has 13 amino acids. Per germline, CDR1 GTSNPN and CDR2 SVGIG (reference sequence). In DNA, the CDR3 is TGTGCCTGGAGTGCAGGGGCTTGGGAAAAACTGTTTTTT. Amino acid sequence: CAWSAGAWEKLFF.

The V call is TRBV4-1, the J call TRBJ2-7, with a possible D match to TRBD1 (6 bases). Per germline, CDR1 MGHRA and CDR2 YSYEKL. V was shortened by 4 bases and J by 3 bases, with 13 bases between the two germline ends. There are 14 residues in the CDR3. This CDR3 reads CASSPAGDHYEQYF. The CDR3 DNA reads TGCGCCAGCAGCCCCGCAGGGGACCACTACGAGCAGTACTTC.

This sequence joins TRBV30 and TRBJ1-2, with no clear D. V was trimmed by 4 bases and J by 4 bases, leaving 16 bases between them. The CDR3 spans 14 residues. Germline V lookup: CDR1 GTSNPN, CDR2 SVGIG (reference sequence). DNA for the CDR3: TGTGCCTGGAAATCCGTGGGAGAGGGCTATGGCTACACCTTC. Translated: CAWKSVGEGYGYTF. Full variable domain (missing parts from reference TRBV30 and TRBJ1-2): SQTIHQWPATLVQPVGSPLSLECTVEGTSNPNLYWYRQAAGRGLQLLFYSVGIGQISSEVPQNLSASRPQDRQFILSSKKLLLSDSGFYLCAWKSVGEGYGYTFGSGTRLTVV.

J is TRBJ1-2 and V is TRBV4-2; a possible D gene is TRBD1 (6 bases). Trimming removed 4 bases at V and 8 bases at J, with 17 bases between. This CDR3 has 14 amino acids. The germline gives CDR1 LGHNA, CDR2 YNFKEQ. CDR3 coding DNA: TGTGCCAGCAGCCCGGACGTACAGGGTCGGGGCTACACCTTC. Translation: CASSPDVQGRGYTF.